This note documents a single TCR beta chain sequence. V lost 0 bases and J lost 5, with 5 bases in between. The CDR3 is 12 amino acids. One entry per CDR3 protein, called by TCRdb with MiXCR from the RACE reads. This sample yields around 99,000 distinct CDR3 sequences, of which around 12% are seen a single time; around 2.2% belongs to the top ten. The record originates from a study of human T cells and chemical hapten exposure. Documented time point: patch test 1, 2 weeks after DPC sensitization. Treatment reported: therapeutic diphenylcyclopropenone sensitization with weekly scalp DPC. The input for sequencing was whole blood, taken in connection with sensitization to the hapten diphenylcyclopropenone (DPC). This sequence was found in a woman in her forties with alopecia areata. Some clones in this sample may be carry-over from other donors' samples. The V gene is TRBV12-3 or TRBV12-4, the J gene TRBJ2-7, with D maybe TRBD2 (5 bases). CDR3 nucleotides: TGTGCCAGCAGTTTAGCGCGGGACGAGCAGTACTTC. This encodes CASSLARDEQYF.